Listed here are 25 T cell receptor beta chains from one sample, sequenced in a study of blood T cell repertoires in COVID-19. Method: immunoSEQ multiplex PCR; TCRdb's copy keeps in-frame clones and lacks some. This sample carries fewer than 250,000 clones, 84% of them seen once, and the ten largest clones take 4%. Sequenced input: peripheral blood. All receptors derive from a man aged 45-65 years with acute or convalescent COVID-19.

The J gene is TRBJ1-4, the V gene TRBV4-1; D call uncertain. V was cut by 2 bases and J by 3 bases, with 7 bases left in between. CDR3 length: 14 residues. Germline V gives CDR1 MGHRA, CDR2 YSYEKL. The DNA for the CDR3 is TGCGCCAGCAGCCAACCGCGCCCTAATGAAAAACTGTTTTTT. This translates into CASSQPRPNEKLFF.

The gene calls are TRBV5-1 and TRBJ1-2, with 11 bases that match TRBD1. Germline loops: CDR1 SGHRS, CDR2 YFSETQ. The CDR3 contains 16 residues. With 5 bases clipped from V and 3 bases from J, the junction kept 9 bases outside the gene matches. CDR3 nucleotides: TGCGCCAGCAGAAGGACAGGGGGCGAAGGTGACTATGGCTACACCTTC. This encodes CASRRTGGEGDYGYTF.

This clone was found a few times. This chain connects TRBV7-3 to TRBJ2-1, with D tentatively TRBD2 (5 bases). The CDR3 is 16 amino acids. V lost 1 base and J lost 6, with 16 bases in between. The germline V gene has CDR1 SGHTA and CDR2 FQGTGA. CDR3 residues: CASSLNPFPSSNEQFF. In DNA form, the CDR3 reads TGTGCCAGCAGCTTAAACCCATTTCCTAGCTCCAATGAGCAGTTCTTC.

This clone was seen only a few times. CDR3 loop: CASARDWGSYEQYF. The CDR3 coding sequence is TGTGCCAGCGCCAGGGATTGGGGTTCCTACGAGCAGTACTTC. The chain carries TRBV2 and TRBJ2-7, with D possibly matching TRBD1 (5 bases). Germline V gene lookup returns CDR1 SNHLY and CDR2 FYNNEI. The CDR3 spans 14 residues. With 8 bases removed from V and 1 base from J, the gap between germline ends came to 15 bases.

The gene calls are TRBV6-5 and TRBJ2-7; tentative D call: TRBD2 (5 bases). The germline V gene encodes CDR1 MNHEY and CDR2 SVGAGI. The V and J ends lost 5 bases and 1 base respectively, with 9 bases between them. The CDR3 length is 13 residues. The CDR3 coding sequence is TGTGCCAGCAGTCTTTCGGGATCCTACGAGCAGTACTTC. This codes for CASSLSGSYEQYF.

The chain combines TRBV28 with TRBJ1-5; D may be TRBD1 (5 bases). This CDR3 spans 15 amino acids. Germline V gene lookup returns CDR1 MDHEN and CDR2 SYDVKM. The ends were cut back, 6 bases at V and 3 bases at J, with 15 bases in the middle. CDR3 in DNA: TGTGCCAGCAGACGCACGGGGGGGGACAATCAGCCCCAGCATTTT. Its translation: CASRRTGGDNQPQHF.

V is TRBV19 and J is TRBJ2-2, with 10 positions matching TRBD1. Germline V lookup: CDR1 LNHDA, CDR2 SQIVND (reference sequence). The length of the CDR3 is 14 residues. V trimming: 8 bases; J trimming: 5 bases; junction bases outside the gene matches: 5. CDR3: CASGRDRGTGELFF. In DNA form, the CDR3 reads TGTGCCAGTGGCCGGGACAGGGGAACCGGGGAGCTGTTTTTT.

CDR3: CASSPLISTGEWDTEAFF. CDR3 bases: TGTGCCAGCAGCCCGCTTATTTCGACAGGGGAATGGGACACTGAAGCTTTCTTT. J is TRBJ1-1 and V is TRBV7-9, with 8 bases lining up with TRBD1. Trimming at V came to 5 bases and at J to 3 bases, leaving 17 bases not matched to a gene. Germline CDR1 SEHNR, CDR2 FQNEAQ (reference sequence). CDR3 length: 18 amino acids.

The chain recombines TRBV6-5 with TRBJ1-5, with D unclear. The CDR3 totals 15 residues. Deletions cut 6 bases from V and 0 bases from J, with 12 bases between. CDR1 is MNHEY, CDR2 SVGAGI, per germline. The CDR3 is CASRERDHSNQPQHF. DNA for the CDR3: TGTGCCAGCAGAGAGAGGGATCATAGCAATCAGCCCCAGCATTTT.

This clone came up a few times. This chain joins TRBV5-4 and TRBJ2-7, with 8 bases lining up with TRBD2. The CDR3 is 15 residues long. Germline V gives CDR1 SGHNT, CDR2 YYREEE (reference sequence). V trimming: 0 bases; J trimming: 1 base; junction bases outside the gene matches: 3. The CDR3 region has the DNA TGTGCCAGCAGCTTGGAAGCGGGAGCTTCCTACGAGCAGTACTTC. Protein sequence: CASSLEAGASYEQYF.

The V and J genes are TRBV7-3 and TRBJ1-5; TRBD1 matches at 11 bases. CDR3 length: 19 residues. V was pared by 5 bases and J by 1 base, with 13 bases of the junction left unmatched. Germline assignment: CDR1 SGHTA and CDR2 FQGTGA. CDR3 protein: CASSQTGTGGMRSNQPQHF. The DNA of the CDR3 is TGTGCCAGCAGCCAAACCGGGACAGGGGGAATGAGGAGCAATCAGCCCCAGCATTTT.

The chain combines TRBV2 with TRBJ2-3; 7 bases are a match to TRBD1. The CDR3 length is 16 residues. V lost 5 bases to trimming and J lost 2 bases; unmatched junction nucleotides: 10. Looked up from germline, CDR1 is SNHLY and CDR2 is FYNNEI. The CDR3 region is CASSRGLSADTDTQYF. CDR3 nucleotide sequence: TGTGCCAGCAGTAGGGGGCTGTCAGCGGACACAGATACGCAGTATTTT. The full variable domain, in which reference TRBV2 and TRBJ2-3 provide the parts outside the CDR3, is EPEVTQTPSHQVTQMGQEVILRCVPISNHLYFYWYRQILGQKVEFLVSFYNNEISEKSEIFDDQFSVERPDGSNFTLKIRSTKLEDSAMYFCASSRGLSADTDTQYFGPGTRLTVL.

J is TRBJ2-3 and V is TRBV11-2, with 8 positions matching TRBD2. V trimming: 3 bases; J trimming: 1 base; junction bases outside the gene matches: 12. CDR1 SGHAT and CDR2 FQNNGV come from the germline V gene. The CDR3 length is 18 residues. CDR3 sequence: CASSFPSDSGARTDTQYF. CDR3 bases: TGTGCCAGCAGCTTCCCGAGTGATAGCGGGGCCCGCACAGATACGCAGTATTTT. Combining the CDR3 with reference TRBV11-2 and TRBJ2-3 gives the whole variable domain EAGVAQSPRYKIIEKRQSVAFWCNPISGHATLYWYQQILGQGPKLLIQFQNNGVVDDSQLPKDRFSAERLKGVDSTLKIQPAKLEDSAVYLCASSFPSDSGARTDTQYFGPGTRLTVL.

This clone was recorded only once. The genes are TRBV5-1 and TRBJ2-1, with 7 bases identical to TRBD2. The CDR3 extends over 16 amino acids. The germline V gene encodes CDR1 SGHRS and CDR2 YFSETQ. V was clipped by 1 base and J by 9 bases; unmatched bases: 13. DNA for the CDR3: TGCGCCAGCAGCTTGCCGGGACTGGGACTACACGGTGAGCAGTTCTTC. Its translation: CASSLPGLGLHGEQFF.

This chain joins TRBV18 and TRBJ1-2, with TRBD1 matching over 8 bases. CDR1 is KGHSH, CDR2 LQKENI, per germline. This CDR3 comprises 17 residues. Trimming cost V 1 base and J 5 bases; bases outside gene matches: 12. The CDR3 coding sequence is TGTGCCAGCTCACCACTAAGTCATCACAGGGGGGAATATGGCTACACCTTC. This encodes CASSPLSHHRGEYGYTF.

V usage is TRBV13 and J usage is TRBJ2-7; D is possibly TRBD1 (6 bases). The CDR3 sequence is 12 residues long. Deletions cut 5 bases from V and 6 bases from J, with 11 bases between. Germline V CDR1 and CDR2: PRHDT, FYEKMQ (reference sequence). The DNA for the CDR3 is TGTGCCAGCAGCCTAGCAGGGGTCGAGCAGTACTTC. Translated: CASSLAGVEQYF.

The rearrangement uses TRBV10-1 and TRBJ2-7; TRBD1 agrees at 8 bases. V was pared by 5 bases and J by 1 base, with 4 bases of the junction left unmatched. The germline CDR1 and CDR2 sequences are WNHNN and SYGVQD (reference sequence). The CDR3 extends over 14 amino acids. The CDR3 nucleotides are TGCGCCAGCAGTTCTCAGGGGGCATCCTACGAGCAGTACTTC. The encoded protein is CASSSQGASYEQYF.

The chain employs TRBV4-2 and TRBJ2-5, with 11 bases identical to TRBD2. Germline V lookup: CDR1 LGHNA, CDR2 YNFKEQ. V shed 6 bases, J shed 6 bases, and the junction held 9 bases outside the gene matches. CDR3 length: 15 residues. The CDR3 DNA is TGTGCCAGCAGTCAGACTAGCGGGGACCGAAAGACCCAGTACTTC. Its protein is CASSQTSGDRKTQYF.

The rearrangement uses TRBV6-5 and TRBJ2-3; no reliable D call. The CDR3 has 15 residues. CDR1 MNHEY and CDR2 SVGAGI come from the germline V gene. The V and J ends lost 5 bases and 4 bases respectively, with 16 bases between them. The CDR3 loop is CASSPRVSNADTQYF. The CDR3 bases are TGTGCCAGCAGTCCACGGGTATCCAACGCAGATACGCAGTATTTT.

The CDR3: CASSESRDLYEQYF. CDR3 in DNA: TGCGCCAGCAGTGAGTCGCGCGATTTATACGAGCAGTACTTC. V is TRBV10-2 and J is TRBJ2-7; no reliable D call. The V gene's germline CDR1 is WSHSY and CDR2 SAAADI. Trimming removed 0 bases at V and 4 bases at J, with 10 bases between. This CDR3 spans 14 amino acids.

J is TRBJ2-7 and V is TRBV19; 11 nucleotides line up with TRBD2. With V trimmed by 1 base and J by 1 base, 9 bases remained unmatched. CDR1 is LNHDA and CDR2 is SQIVND in the germline V gene (reference sequence). This CDR3 has 18 amino acids. The CDR3 reads CASSIVHGLAGLSYEQYF. The CDR3 DNA reads as TGTGCCAGTAGTATAGTCCATGGACTAGCGGGTCTATCCTACGAGCAGTACTTC. Supplemented by reference TRBV19 and TRBJ2-7, the full variable domain reads DGGITQSPKYLFRKEGQNVTLSCEQNLNHDAMYWYRQDPGQGLRLIYYSQIVNDFQKGDIAEGYSVSREKKESFPLTVTSAQKNPTAFYLCASSIVHGLAGLSYEQYFGPGTRLTVT.

The V and J genes are TRBV30 and TRBJ1-6; no firm D call. The CDR3 spans 16 residues. V was shortened by 5 bases and J by 0 bases, with 14 bases between the two germline ends. CDR1 is GTSNPN, CDR2 SVGIG, per germline (reference sequence). CDR3 DNA sequence: TGTGCCTGGTCCAGGTCCCCAAGCTCCTATAATTCACCCCTCCACTTT. It yields the protein CAWSRSPSSYNSPLHF. Variable domain in full (rest from reference TRBV30 and TRBJ1-6): SQTIHQWPATLVQPVGSPLSLECTVEGTSNPNLYWYRQAAGRGLQLLFYSVGIGQISSEVPQNLSASRPQDRQFILSSKKLLLSDSGFYLCAWSRSPSSYNSPLHFGNGTRLTVT.

The gene calls are TRBV4-2 and TRBJ2-7, with TRBD1 as a possible D gene (5 bases). The V and J ends lost 4 bases and 3 bases respectively, with 10 bases between them. The CDR3 totals 13 residues. In germline, CDR1 is LGHNA, CDR2 YNFKEQ. The CDR3 region is CASSPQGNYEQYF. The DNA for the CDR3 is TGTGCCAGCAGCCCGCAGGGAAACTACGAGCAGTACTTC.

The chain links TRBV18 to TRBJ2-2; tentatively, D is TRBD1 (5 bases). V was trimmed by 3 bases and J by 6 bases, leaving 14 bases between them. CDR1 KGHSH and CDR2 LQKENI come from the germline V gene. CDR3 length: 15 residues. Written as DNA, the CDR3 is TGTGCCAGCTCACCGAAACGCAGGGTACCCGGGGAGCTGTTTTTT. It translates to CASSPKRRVPGELFF.

This clone was recorded once. This chain uses TRBV10-3 with TRBJ2-1; D is undetermined. The CDR3 has 13 amino acids. CDR1 ENHRY and CDR2 SYGVKD come from the germline V gene. The V and J ends lost 3 bases and 3 bases respectively, with 6 bases between them. CDR3 DNA sequence: TGTGCCATCAGTGACCGAGACTACAATGAGCAGTTCTTC. This gives the protein CAISDRDYNEQFF.